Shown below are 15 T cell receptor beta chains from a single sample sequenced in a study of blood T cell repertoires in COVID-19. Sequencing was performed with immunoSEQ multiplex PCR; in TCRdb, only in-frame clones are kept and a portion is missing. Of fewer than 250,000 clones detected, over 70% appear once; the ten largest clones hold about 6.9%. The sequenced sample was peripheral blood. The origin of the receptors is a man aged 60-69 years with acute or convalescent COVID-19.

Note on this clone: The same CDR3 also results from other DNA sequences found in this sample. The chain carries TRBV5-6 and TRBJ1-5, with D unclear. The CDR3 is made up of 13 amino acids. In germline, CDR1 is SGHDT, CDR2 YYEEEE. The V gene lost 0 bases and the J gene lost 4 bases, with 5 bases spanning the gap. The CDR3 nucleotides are TGTGCCAGCAGCTTGGCGGGGAATCAGCCCCAGCATTTT. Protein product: CASSLAGNQPQHF.

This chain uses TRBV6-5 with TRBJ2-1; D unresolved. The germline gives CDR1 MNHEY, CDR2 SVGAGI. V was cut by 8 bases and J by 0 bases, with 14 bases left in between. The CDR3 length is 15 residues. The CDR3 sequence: CASVFVHSSYNEQFF. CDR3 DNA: TGTGCCAGCGTCTTCGTCCACAGCTCCTACAATGAGCAGTTCTTC.

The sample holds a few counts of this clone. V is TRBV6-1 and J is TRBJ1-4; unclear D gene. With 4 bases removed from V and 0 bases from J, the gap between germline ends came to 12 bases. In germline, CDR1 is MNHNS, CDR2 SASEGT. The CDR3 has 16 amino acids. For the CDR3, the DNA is TGTGCCAGCAGTGTTACGGCCGGGGCAACTAATGAAAAACTGTTTTTT. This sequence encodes CASSVTAGATNEKLFF.

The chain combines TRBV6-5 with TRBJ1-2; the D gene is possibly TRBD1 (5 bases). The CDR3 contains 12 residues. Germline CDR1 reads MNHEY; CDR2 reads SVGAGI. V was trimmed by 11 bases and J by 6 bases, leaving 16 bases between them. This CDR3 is CAVSAGPNGYTF. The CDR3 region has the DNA TGTGCCGTTTCCGCAGGGCCGAATGGCTACACCTTC.

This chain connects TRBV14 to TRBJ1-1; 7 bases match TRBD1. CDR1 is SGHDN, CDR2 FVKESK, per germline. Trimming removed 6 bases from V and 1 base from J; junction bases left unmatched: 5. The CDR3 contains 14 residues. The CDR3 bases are TGTGCCAGCAGATCCGGGACAGCGAACACTGAAGCTTTCTTT. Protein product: CASRSGTANTEAFF.

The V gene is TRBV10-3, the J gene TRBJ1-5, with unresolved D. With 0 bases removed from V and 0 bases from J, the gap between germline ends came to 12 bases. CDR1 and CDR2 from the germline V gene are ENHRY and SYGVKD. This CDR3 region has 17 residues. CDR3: CAISESYRPYSNQPQHF. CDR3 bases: TGTGCCATCAGTGAGTCGTACAGACCCTATAGCAATCAGCCCCAGCATTTT.

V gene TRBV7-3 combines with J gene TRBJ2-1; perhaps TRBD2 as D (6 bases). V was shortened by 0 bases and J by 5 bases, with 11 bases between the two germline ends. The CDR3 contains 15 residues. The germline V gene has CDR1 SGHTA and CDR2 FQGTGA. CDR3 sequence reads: CASSLTTSNHNEQFF. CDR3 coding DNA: TGTGCCAGCAGCTTAACGACTAGTAACCACAATGAGCAGTTCTTC.

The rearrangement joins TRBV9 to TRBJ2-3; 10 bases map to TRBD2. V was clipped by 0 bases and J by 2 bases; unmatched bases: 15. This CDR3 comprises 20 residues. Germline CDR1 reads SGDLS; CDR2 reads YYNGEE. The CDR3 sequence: CASSVGLGASGGRTTDTQYF. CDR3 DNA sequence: TGTGCCAGCAGCGTAGGGTTGGGGGCTAGCGGGGGCCGGACCACAGATACGCAGTATTTT.

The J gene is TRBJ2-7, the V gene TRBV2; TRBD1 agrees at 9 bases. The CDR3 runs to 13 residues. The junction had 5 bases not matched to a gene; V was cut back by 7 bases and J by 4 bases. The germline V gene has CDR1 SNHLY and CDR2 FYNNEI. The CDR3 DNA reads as TGTGCCAGCACGACGGACAGGGGATACGAGCAGTACTTC. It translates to CASTTDRGYEQYF.

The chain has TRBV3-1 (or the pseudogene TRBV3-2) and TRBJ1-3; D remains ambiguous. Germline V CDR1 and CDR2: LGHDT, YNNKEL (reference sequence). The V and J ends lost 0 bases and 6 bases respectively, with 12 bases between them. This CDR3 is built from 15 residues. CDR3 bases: TGTGCCAGCAGCCAAGATTTGCAGGAAATAAACACCATATATTTT. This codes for CASSQDLQEINTIYF.

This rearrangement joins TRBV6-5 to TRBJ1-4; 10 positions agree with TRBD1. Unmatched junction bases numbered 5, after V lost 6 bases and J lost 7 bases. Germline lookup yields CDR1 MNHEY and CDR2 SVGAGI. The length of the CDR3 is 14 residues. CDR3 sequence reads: CASRGGQGSEKLFF. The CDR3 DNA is TGTGCCAGCAGGGGGGGACAGGGGAGTGAAAAACTGTTTTTT.

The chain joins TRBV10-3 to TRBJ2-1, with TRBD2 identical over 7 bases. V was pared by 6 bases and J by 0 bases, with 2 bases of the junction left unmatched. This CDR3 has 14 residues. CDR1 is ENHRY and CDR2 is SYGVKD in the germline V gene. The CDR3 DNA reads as TGTGCCATCAGACGGGAGGACTCCTACAATGAGCAGTTCTTC. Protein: CAIRREDSYNEQFF.

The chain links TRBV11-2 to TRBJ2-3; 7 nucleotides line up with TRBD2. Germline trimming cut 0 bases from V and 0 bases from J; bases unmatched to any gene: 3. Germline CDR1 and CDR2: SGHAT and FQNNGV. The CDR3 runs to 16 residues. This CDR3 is CASSLDLAGSTDTQYF. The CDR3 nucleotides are TGTGCCAGCAGCTTAGATTTAGCGGGTAGCACAGATACGCAGTATTTT. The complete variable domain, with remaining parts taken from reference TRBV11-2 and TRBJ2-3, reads EAGVAQSPRYKIIEKRQSVAFWCNPISGHATLYWYQQILGQGPKLLIQFQNNGVVDDSQLPKDRFSAERLKGVDSTLKIQPAKLEDSAVYLCASSLDLAGSTDTQYFGPGTRLTVL.

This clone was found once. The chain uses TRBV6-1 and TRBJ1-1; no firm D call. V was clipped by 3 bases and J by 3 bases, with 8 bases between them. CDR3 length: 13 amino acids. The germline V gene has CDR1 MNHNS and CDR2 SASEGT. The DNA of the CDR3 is TGTGCCAGCAGTGAGGCTTCAGACACTGAAGCTTTCTTT. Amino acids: CASSEASDTEAFF.

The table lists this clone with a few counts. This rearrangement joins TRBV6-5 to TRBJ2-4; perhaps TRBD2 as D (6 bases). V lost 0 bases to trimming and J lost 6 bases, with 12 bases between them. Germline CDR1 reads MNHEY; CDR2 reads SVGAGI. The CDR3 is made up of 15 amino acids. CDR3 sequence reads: CASSYSRGGRNIQYF. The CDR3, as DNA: TGTGCCAGCAGTTACTCCCGAGGAGGGAGAAACATTCAGTACTTC.